This TCR beta chain was documented in a study of blood T cell repertoires in COVID-19 (dated by TCRdb to the early 2020s). As for the study more broadly: Samples from collaborators originated in the United States, Italy and Spain and spanned both the acute and convalescent phases of COVID-19. The material from the prospective study consisted of cDNA or gDNA derived from T cells, B-cell-depleted T cells, or PBMCs. Subjects who had been exposed to COVID-19, were actively infected with it, or had recovered from it provided the deeply sampled blood TCRbeta repertoires that made up the dataset. The repertoires were released in a freely available public database intended as a resource for research on the immune response to SARS-CoV-2. Samples were obtained from the ongoing ImmuneRACE study (first 160 participants) and from 950 to 1,500 subjects provided by 6 global collaborators. The sample metadata nearly always contained a de-identified subject ID, COVID-19 status, age in years and sex. Where HLA class I and class II types were available, the types were taken from metadata supplied by the sample provider, not from assay-based typing. General conclusions and limits of the study: The amount of clinical and demographic metadata varied by source and participant and was provided uncurated.

TCRbeta CDR3 regions were amplified from genomic DNA using the immunoSEQ Assay, a bias-controlled multiplex PCR. Concerning the study's data processing: Within the assay, amplification of reference gene primers was used to estimate how many nucleated cells each sample contained. Sequence reads were collapsed and filtered to measure the absolute abundance of every unique TCRbeta CDR3 rearrangement. For each sample, productive Simpson clonality was calculated by taking the square root of Simpson's diversity index across productive rearrangements. Sourced from immuneACCESS, this table was stored by TCRdb with only in-frame sequences that have V and J called. A share of the clones is absent; for the studies checked, an unresolved V gene accounts for under half, and the remainder has no known explanation. D and trimming come from the DNA, and the V and J calls and clone size come from that table. The sample yields under 80,000 clones; around 87% were counted once. Together, the top ten hold 6% to 7% of the sample.

The CDR3, cysteine through phenylalanine, is 19 amino acids long. Only the CDR3 part of the read is kept: 57 bases, read in frame from the first base. Relative to germline, V is missing 0 bases and J is missing 0 bases, with 7 bases of the junction outside any gene match. Per the germline V gene, SGDLS is the CDR1 and YYNGEE is the CDR2. The collaborating institutions used their own protocols to collect whole blood in K2EDTA tubes. For TCRbeta analysis, collaborators shipped samples in one of three forms: frozen whole blood, isolated PBMCs, or DNA extracted from either of those sample types. Note on this clone: Its antigen target is currently unknown. There are no base qualities to consult, and no much larger clone falls within one base.

The rearranged chain carries TRBV9 and TRBJ2-6; the central 9 bases match TRBD2. The TCR sequence derives from a man aged 55 to 69 with acute or convalescent COVID-19. The source material was peripheral blood. The DNA sequence reads TGTGCCAGCAGCGTAGACCTAGCGGGGTTTGGCTCTGGGGCCAACGTCCTGACTTTC. Its coded protein is CASSVDLAGFGSGANVLTF. Extended through the reference TRBV9 and TRBJ2-6 proteins, this CDR3 yields the full variable domain: DSGVTQTPKHLITATGQRVTLRCSPRSGDLSVYWYQQSLDQGLQFLIQYYNGEERAKGNILERFSAQQFPDLHSELNLSSLELGDSALYFCASSVDLAGFGSGANVLTFGAGSRLTVL.